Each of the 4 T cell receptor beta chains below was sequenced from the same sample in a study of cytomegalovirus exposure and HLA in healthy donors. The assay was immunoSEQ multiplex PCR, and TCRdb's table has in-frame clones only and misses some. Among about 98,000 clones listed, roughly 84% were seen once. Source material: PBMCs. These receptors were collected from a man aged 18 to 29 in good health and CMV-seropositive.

The CDR3 is CASSLQQGRNTIYF. DNA of the CDR3: TGTGCCAGCAGCTTACAACAGGGTCGGAACACCATATATTTT. V gene TRBV7-8 combines with J gene TRBJ1-3, with D possibly matching TRBD1 (6 bases). The CDR3 runs to 14 residues. The germline V gene encodes CDR1 SGHVS and CDR2 FQNEAQ. Trimming took 2 bases from V and 7 from J, leaving 12 bases between them. The full variable domain, in which reference TRBV7-8 and TRBJ1-3 provide the parts outside the CDR3, is GAGVSQSPRYKVAKRGQDVALRCDPISGHVSLFWYQQALGQGPEFLTYFQNEAQLDKSGLPSDRFFAERPEGSVSTLKIQRTQQEDSAVYLCASSLQQGRNTIYFGEGSWLTVV.

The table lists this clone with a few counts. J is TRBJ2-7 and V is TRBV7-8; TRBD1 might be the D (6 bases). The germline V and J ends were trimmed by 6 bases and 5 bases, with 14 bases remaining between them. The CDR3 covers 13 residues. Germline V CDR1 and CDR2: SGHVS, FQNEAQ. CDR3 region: CASSIDRSNEQYF. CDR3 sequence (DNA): TGTGCCAGCAGTATCGACAGGAGCAACGAGCAGTACTTC.

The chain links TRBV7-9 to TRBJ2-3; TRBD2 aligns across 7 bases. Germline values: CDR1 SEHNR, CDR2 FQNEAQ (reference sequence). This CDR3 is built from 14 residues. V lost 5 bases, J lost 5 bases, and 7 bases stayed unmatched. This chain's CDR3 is CASSRRGREDTQYF. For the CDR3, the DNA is TGTGCCAGCAGCCGGCGAGGGAGGGAAGATACGCAGTATTTT.

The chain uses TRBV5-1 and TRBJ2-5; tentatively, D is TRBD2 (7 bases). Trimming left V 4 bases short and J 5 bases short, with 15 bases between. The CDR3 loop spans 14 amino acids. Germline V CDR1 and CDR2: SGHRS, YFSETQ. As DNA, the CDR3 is TGCGCCAGCAGCCCTAACAGGGAGGGGGAGACCCAGTACTTC. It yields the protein CASSPNREGETQYF.